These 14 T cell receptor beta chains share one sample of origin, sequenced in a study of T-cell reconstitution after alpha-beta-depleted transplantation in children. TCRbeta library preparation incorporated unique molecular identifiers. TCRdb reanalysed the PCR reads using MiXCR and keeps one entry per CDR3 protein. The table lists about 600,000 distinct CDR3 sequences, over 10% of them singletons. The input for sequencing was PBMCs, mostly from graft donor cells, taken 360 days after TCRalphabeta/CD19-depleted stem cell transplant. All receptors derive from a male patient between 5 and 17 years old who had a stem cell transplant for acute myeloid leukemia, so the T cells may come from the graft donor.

CDR3 sequence reads: CASSKEGQGVRDEQFF. The CDR3 DNA is TGTGCCAGCAGCAAAGAGGGACAAGGGGTGCGAGATGAGCAGTTCTTC. This chain links TRBV21-1 with TRBJ2-1; the table's D call TRBD1 went unverified against the DNA. TRBV21-1 is classified as a pseudogene. This CDR3 has 16 residues.

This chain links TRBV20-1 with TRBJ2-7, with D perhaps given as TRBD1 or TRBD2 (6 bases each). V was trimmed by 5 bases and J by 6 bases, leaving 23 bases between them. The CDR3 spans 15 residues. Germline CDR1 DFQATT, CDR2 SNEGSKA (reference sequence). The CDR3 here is CSAVSPIQKGGEQYF. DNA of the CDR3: TGCAGTGCTGTTAGCCCGATTCAAAAGGGGGGCGAGCAGTACTTC.

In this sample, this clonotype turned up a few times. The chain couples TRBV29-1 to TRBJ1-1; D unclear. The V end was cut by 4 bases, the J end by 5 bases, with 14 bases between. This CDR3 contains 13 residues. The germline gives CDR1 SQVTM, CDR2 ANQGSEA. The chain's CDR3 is CSVGPGAFTEAFF. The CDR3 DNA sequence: TGCAGCGTTGGTCCGGGCGCCTTTACTGAAGCTTTCTTT. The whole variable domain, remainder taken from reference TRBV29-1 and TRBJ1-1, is SAVISQKPSRDICQRGTSLTIQCQVDSQVTMMFWYRQQPGQSLTLIATANQGSEATYESGFVIDKFPISRPNLTFSTLTVSNMSPEDSSIYLCSVGPGAFTEAFFGQGTRLTVV.

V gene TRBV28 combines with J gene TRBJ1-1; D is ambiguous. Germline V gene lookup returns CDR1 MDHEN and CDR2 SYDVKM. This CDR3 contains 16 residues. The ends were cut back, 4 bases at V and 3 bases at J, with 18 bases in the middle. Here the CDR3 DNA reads TGTGCCAGCAGTTACCCCGGCGGGATTGGCGACACTGAAGCTTTCTTT. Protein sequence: CASSYPGGIGDTEAFF.

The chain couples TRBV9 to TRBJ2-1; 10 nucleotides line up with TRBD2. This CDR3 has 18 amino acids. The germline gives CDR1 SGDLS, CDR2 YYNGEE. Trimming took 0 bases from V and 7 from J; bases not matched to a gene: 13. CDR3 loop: CASSVGLGGLAEANEQFF. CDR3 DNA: TGTGCCAGCAGCGTAGGGCTTGGCGGACTAGCGGAGGCAAATGAGCAGTTCTTC.

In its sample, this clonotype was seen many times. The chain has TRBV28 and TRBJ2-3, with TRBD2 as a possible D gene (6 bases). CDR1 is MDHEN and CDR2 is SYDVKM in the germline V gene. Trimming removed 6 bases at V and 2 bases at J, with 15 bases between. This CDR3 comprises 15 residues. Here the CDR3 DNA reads TGTGCCAGCAGCGGGACTGCCTCTATCACAGATACGCAGTATTTT. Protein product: CASSGTASITDTQYF.

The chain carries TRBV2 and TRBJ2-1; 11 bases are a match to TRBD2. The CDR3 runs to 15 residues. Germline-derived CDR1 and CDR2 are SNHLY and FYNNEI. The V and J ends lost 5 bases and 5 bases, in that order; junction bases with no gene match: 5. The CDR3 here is CASSPGLAENNEQFF. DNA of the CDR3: TGTGCCAGCAGTCCGGGACTAGCGGAGAACAATGAGCAGTTCTTC.

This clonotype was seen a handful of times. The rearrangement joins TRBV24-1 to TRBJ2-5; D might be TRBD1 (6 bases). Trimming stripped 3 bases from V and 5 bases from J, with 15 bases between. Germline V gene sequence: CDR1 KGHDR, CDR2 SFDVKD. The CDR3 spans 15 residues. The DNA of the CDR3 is TGTGCCACCAGTGATACCTGGACAGCGAGGGAGACCCAGTACTTC. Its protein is CATSDTWTARETQYF.

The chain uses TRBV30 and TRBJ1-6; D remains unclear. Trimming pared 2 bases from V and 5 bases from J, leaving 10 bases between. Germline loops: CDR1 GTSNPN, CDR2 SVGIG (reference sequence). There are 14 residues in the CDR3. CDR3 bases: TGTGCCTGGAGTCCCGACGGAGATAATTCACCCCTCCACTTT. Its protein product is CAWSPDGDNSPLHF.

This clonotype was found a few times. The CDR3, as DNA: TGCAGTGCTAGACCCCAGGCGGGGCTAAGATACAATGAGCAGTTCTTC. It yields the protein CSARPQAGLRYNEQFF. The V call is TRBV20-1, the J call TRBJ2-1; D possibly corresponds to TRBD2 (6 bases). CDR3 length: 16 residues. The V and J ends lost 2 bases and 4 bases respectively, with 18 bases between them. CDR1 and CDR2 (germline): DFQATT, SNEGSKA (reference sequence).

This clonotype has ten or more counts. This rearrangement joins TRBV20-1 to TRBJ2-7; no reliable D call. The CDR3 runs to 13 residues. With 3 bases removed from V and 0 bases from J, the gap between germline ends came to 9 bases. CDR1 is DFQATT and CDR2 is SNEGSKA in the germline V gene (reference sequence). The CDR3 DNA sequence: TGCAGTGCTAGCCAGGCCAGCTCCTACGAGCAGTACTTC. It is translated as CSASQASSYEQYF.

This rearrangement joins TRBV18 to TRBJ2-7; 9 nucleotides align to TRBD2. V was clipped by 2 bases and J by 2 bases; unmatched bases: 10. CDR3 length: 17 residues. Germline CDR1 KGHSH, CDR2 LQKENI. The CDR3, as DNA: TGTGCCAGCTCACCAAAAGCGGGAGGCGAACCAACCTACGAGCAGTACTTC. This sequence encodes CASSPKAGGEPTYEQYF.

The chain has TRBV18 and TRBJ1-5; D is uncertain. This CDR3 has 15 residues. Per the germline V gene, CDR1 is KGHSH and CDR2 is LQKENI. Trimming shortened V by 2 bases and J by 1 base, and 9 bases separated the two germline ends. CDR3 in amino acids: CASSPAWVSNQPQHF. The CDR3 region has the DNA TGTGCCAGCTCACCAGCCTGGGTGAGCAATCAGCCCCAGCATTTT.

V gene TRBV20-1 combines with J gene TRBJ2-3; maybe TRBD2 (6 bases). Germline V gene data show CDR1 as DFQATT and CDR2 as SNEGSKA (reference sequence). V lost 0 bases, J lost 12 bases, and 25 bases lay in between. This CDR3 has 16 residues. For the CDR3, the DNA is TGCAGTGCTAGAGATTCCTTGATGCCCGGCGGGACTCCCCAGTATTTT. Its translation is CSARDSLMPGGTPQYF.